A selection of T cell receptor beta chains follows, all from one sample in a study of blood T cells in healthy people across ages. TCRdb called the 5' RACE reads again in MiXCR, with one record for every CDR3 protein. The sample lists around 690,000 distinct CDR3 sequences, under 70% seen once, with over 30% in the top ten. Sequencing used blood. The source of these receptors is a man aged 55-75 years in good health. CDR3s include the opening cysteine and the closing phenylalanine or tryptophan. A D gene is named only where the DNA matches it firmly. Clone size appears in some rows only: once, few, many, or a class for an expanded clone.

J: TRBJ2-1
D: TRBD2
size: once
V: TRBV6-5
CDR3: CASGSGTSAYNEQFF
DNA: TGTGCCAGCGGTAGCGGGACGAGCGCCTACAATGAGCAGTTCTTC

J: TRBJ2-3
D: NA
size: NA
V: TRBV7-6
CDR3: CASSLGGTVGDTQYF
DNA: TGTGCCAGCAGCTTAGGGGGGACCGTCGGAGATACGCAGTATTTT

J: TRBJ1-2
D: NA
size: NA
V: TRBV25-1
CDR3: CASRGTRHGYTF
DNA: TGTGCCAGCAGAGGTACGAGACATGGCTACACCTTC

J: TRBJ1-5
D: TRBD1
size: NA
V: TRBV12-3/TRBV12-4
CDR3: CASRTGSNQPQHF
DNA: TGTGCCAGCAGGACAGGGAGCAATCAGCCCCAGCATTTT

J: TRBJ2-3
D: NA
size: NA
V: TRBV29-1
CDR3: CSVAPGQGVTQYF
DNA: TGCAGCGTGGCGCCGGGGCAAGGAGTTACGCAGTATTTT

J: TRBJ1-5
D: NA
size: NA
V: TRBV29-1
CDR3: CSVAIPGQPQHF
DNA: TGCAGCGTTGCGATTCCGGGGCAGCCCCAGCATTTT

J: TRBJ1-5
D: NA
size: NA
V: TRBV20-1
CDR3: CSARPGHLSGGQPQHF
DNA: TGCAGTGCTAGACCAGGACATCTTTCCGGAGGTCAGCCCCAGCATTTT

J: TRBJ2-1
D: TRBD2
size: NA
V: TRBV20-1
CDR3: CSARDPWSGGAYNEQFF
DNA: TGCAGTGCTAGAGATCCGTGGAGCGGGGGAGCCTACAATGAGCAGTTCTTC

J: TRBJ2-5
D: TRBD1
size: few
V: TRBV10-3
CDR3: CAITDGQGETQYF
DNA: TGTGCCATCACCGACGGACAGGGAGAGACCCAGTACTTC

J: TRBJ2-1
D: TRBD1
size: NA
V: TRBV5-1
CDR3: CAGSSTGGDYNEQFF
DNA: TGCGCCGGCAGCTCTACAGGGGGCGACTACAATGAGCAGTTCTTC

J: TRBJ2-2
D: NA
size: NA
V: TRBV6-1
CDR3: CASSEALGFPVTGELFF
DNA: TGTGCCAGCAGTGAAGCGCTGGGGTTCCCAGTTACCGGGGAGCTGTTTTTT

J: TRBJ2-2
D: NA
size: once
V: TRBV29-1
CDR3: CSVEVGPSRTGELFF
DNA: TGCAGCGTTGAAGTGGGACCGTCCCGCACCGGGGAGCTGTTTTTT

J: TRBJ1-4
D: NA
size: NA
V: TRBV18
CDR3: CASSLRDFFATNEKLFF
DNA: TGTGCCAGCTCACTCCGGGACTTTTTTGCAACTAATGAAAAACTGTTTTTT

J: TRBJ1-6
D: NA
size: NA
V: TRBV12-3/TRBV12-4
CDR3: CASSRTDGSPLHF
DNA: TGTGCCAGCAGCCGGACGGATGGTTCACCCCTCCACTTT

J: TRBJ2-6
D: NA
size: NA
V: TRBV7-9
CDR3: CASSFSRGSGTNVLTF
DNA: TGTGCCAGCAGCTTCTCCAGGGGCTCTGGGACCAACGTCCTGACTTTC

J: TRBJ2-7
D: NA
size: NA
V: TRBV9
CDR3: CASSAGFGSYEQYF
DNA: TGTGCCAGCAGCGCCGGGTTTGGCTCCTACGAGCAGTACTTC

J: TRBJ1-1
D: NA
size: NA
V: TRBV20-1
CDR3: CSASGLRETEAFF
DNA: TGCAGTGCCTCCGGGCTTCGAGAGACTGAAGCTTTCTTT

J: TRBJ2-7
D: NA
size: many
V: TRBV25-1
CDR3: CASSGGYEQYF
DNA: TGTGCCAGCAGTGGGGGTTACGAGCAGTACTTC

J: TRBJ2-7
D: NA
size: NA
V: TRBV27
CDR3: CASSYLLVLTDERYF
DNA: TGTGCCAGCAGTTACCTATTGGTCCTGACGGACGAGCGGTACTTC

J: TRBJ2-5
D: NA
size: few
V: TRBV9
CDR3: CASSVESGTQYF
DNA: TGTGCCAGCAGCGTAGAGTCCGGGACCCAGTACTTC

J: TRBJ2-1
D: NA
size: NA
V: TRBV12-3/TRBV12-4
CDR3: CASSFRRGHSYNEQFF
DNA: TGTGCCAGCAGTTTCCGTCGGGGACACTCCTACAATGAGCAGTTCTTC

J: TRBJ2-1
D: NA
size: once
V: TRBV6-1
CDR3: CASSGALGRGEQFF
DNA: TGTGCCAGCAGTGGCGCCCTAGGAAGGGGTGAGCAGTTCTTC

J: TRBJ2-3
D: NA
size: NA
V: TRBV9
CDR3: CASSVGRTGRSTDTQYF
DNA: TGTGCCAGCAGCGTAGGCAGGACGGGGAGAAGTACAGATACGCAGTATTTT

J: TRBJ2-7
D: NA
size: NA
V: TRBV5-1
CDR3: CASSLILGRADEQYF
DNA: TGCGCCAGCAGCTTGATTCTGGGCCGCGCGGACGAGCAGTACTTC

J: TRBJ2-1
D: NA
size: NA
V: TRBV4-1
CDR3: CASSQGLGVAYNEQFF
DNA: TGCGCCAGCAGCCAAGGCTTAGGGGTTGCCTACAATGAGCAGTTCTTC

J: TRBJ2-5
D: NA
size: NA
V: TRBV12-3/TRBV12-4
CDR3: CASGRGSGQETQYF
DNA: TGTGCCAGCGGCCGGGGGAGCGGACAAGAGACCCAGTACTTC

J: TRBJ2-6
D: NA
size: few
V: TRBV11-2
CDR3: CASSFTDSGANVLTF
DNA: TGTGCCAGCAGCTTTACCGACTCTGGGGCCAACGTCCTGACTTTC